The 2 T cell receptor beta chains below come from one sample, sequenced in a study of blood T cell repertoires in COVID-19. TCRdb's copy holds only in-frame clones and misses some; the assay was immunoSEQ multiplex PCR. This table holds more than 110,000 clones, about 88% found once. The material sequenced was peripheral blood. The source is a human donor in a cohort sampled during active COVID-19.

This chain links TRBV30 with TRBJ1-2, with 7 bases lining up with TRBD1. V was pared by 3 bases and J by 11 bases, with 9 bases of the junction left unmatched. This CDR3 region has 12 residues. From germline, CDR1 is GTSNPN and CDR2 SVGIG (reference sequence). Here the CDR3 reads CAWSPGQMWYTF. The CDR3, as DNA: TGTGCCTGGAGCCCGGGACAGATGTGGTACACCTTC.

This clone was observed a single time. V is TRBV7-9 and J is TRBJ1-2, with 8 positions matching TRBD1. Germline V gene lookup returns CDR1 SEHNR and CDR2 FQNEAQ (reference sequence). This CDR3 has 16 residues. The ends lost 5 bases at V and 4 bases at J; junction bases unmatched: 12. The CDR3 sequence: CASSPFRDRRSYGYTF. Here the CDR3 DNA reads TGTGCCAGCAGCCCATTCCGGGACAGGCGTTCCTATGGCTACACCTTC.